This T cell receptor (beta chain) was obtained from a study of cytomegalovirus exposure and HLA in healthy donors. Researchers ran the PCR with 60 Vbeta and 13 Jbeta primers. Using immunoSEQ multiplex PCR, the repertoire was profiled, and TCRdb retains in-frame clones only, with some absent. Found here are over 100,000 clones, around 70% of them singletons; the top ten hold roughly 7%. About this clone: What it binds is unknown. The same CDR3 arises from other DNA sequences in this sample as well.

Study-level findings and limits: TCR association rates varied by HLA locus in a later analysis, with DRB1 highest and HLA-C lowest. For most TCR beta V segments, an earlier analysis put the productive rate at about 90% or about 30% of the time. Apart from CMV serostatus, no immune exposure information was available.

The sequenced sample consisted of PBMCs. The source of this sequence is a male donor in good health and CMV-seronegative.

The CDR3 DNA sequence: TGTGCCAGCAGTGCCTTAGGGACTAGCGGGACTAACAATGAGCAGTTCTTC. Residues: CASSALGTSGTNNEQFF. This sequence joins TRBV6-1 and TRBJ2-1; the match to TRBD2 covers 13 bases. CDR1 is MNHNS, CDR2 SASEGT, per germline. Trimming took 4 bases from V and 5 from J; bases not matched to a gene: 8. The CDR3 sequence is 17 residues long.